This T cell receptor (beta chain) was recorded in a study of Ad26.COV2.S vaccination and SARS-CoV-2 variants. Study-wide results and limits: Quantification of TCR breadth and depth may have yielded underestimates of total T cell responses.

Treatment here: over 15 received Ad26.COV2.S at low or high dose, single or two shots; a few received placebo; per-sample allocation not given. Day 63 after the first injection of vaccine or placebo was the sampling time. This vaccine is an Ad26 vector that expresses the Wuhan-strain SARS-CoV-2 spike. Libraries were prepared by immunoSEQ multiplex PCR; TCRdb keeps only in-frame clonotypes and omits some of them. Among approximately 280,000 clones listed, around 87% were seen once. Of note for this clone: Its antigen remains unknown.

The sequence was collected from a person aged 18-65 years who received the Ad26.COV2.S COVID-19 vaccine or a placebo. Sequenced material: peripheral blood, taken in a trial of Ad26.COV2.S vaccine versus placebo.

The chain's CDR3 is CASSLNQGGGYGYTF. The DNA of the CDR3 is TGTGCCAGCAGCTTAAATCAGGGCGGCGGCTATGGCTACACCTTC. V gene TRBV7-8 combines with J gene TRBJ1-2; tentatively, D is TRBD1 (5 bases). V shed 2 bases and J shed 4 bases, with 14 bases lying between them. CDR3 length equals 15 residues. Germline V gene sequence: CDR1 SGHVS, CDR2 FQNEAQ.